Detailed here is one T cell receptor (beta chain). The antigen is undetermined. TCRdb reanalysed the 5' RACE reads using MiXCR and keeps one entry per CDR3 protein. Among about 720,000 distinct CDR3 sequences listed, 15% to 20% were seen once. This sample is drawn from a study of identical twins. The CDR3 is 13 residues long. Germline V gene lookup returns CDR1 SGHRS and CDR2 YFSETQ. V lost 5 bases to trimming and J lost 6 bases, with 12 bases between them. General study points: Cross-sectional statistics underpinned the conclusions; the same donors were not followed.

This same sample was also taken into another study, of T cells expressing NK-cell markers. That study adds: Six or seven donors showed dominant NKG2C+ clonotypes comprising roughly 1.0-7.0% of their CD8+ T cells.

The gene calls are TRBV5-1 and TRBJ2-1; no firm D call. The sequenced sample was PBMCs. This receptor was taken from a woman aged 18-30 years in good health. This CDR3 is CASSTGQTNEQFF. The CDR3 DNA sequence: TGCGCCAGCAGTACCGGGCAAACCAATGAGCAGTTCTTC. Filled out from reference TRBV5-1 and TRBJ2-1, the complete variable domain reads KAGVTQTPRYLIKTRGQQVTLSCSPISGHRSVSWYQQTPGQGLQFLFEYFSETQRNKGNFPGRFSGRQFSNSRSEMNVSTLELGDSALYLCASSTGQTNEQFFGPGTRLTVL.